One T cell receptor beta chain is described in this entry. Other nucleotide sequences from this sample produce the same CDR3. The ends lost 0 bases at V and 7 bases at J; junction bases unmatched: 4. Germline V CDR1 and CDR2: ENHRY, SYGVKD. This CDR3 is built from 15 residues. Patients in Seattle were enrolled during active infection, then followed longitudinally. Source study methods: The assay estimated nucleated cells by amplifying reference gene primers. TCRdb's table, derived via immunoSEQ multiplex PCR, lists solely in-frame clones and lacks some. V and J calls and clone size follow that table, whereas D and trimming were derived from the DNA. The table has 450,000 or so clones, around nine tenths seen once. This entry comes from a study of blood T cell repertoires in COVID-19. Study-wide context: From the United States, Italy and Spain came samples of acute and convalescent COVID-19. T cells, B-cell-depleted T cells, or PBMCs provided the cDNA or gDNA that served as material.

Sequencing input: peripheral blood. This TCR was sampled from a man aged 18 to 29 with COVID-19, enrolled during active disease. This chain connects TRBV10-3 to TRBJ2-1; 9 bases are shared with TRBD1. CDR3 region: CAISESGQGRNEQFF. The DNA of the CDR3 is TGTGCCATCAGTGAGTCGGGACAGGGAAGGAATGAGCAGTTCTTC.